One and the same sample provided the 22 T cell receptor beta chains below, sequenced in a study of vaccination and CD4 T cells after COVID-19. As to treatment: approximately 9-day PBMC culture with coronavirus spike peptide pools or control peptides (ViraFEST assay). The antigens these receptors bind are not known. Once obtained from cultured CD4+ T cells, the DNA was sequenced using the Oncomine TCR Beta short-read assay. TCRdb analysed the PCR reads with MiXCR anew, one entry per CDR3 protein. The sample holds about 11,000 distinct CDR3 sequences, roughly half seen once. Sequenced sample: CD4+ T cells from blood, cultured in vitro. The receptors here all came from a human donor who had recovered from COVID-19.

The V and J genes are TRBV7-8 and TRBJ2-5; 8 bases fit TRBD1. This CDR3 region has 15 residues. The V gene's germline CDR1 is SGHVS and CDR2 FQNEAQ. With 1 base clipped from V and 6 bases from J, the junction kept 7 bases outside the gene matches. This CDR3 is CASSLGTGTAKTQYF. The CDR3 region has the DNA TGTGCCAGCAGCTTAGGGACAGGGACAGCGAAGACCCAGTACTTC.

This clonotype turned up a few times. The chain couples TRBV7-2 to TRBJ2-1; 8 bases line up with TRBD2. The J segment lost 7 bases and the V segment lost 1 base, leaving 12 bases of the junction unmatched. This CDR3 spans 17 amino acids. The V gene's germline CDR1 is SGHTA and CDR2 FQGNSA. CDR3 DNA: TGTGCCAGCAGCTTAGATACGATTCGGGGGGGCCTGAATGAGCAGTTCTTC. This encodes CASSLDTIRGGLNEQFF.

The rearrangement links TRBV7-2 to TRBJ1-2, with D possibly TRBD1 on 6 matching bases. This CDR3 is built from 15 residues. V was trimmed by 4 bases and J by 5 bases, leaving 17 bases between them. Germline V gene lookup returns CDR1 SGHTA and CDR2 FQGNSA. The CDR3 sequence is CASSSWGARLYGYTF. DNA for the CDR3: TGTGCCAGCAGCTCGTGGGGGGCCCGGTTGTATGGCTACACCTTC.

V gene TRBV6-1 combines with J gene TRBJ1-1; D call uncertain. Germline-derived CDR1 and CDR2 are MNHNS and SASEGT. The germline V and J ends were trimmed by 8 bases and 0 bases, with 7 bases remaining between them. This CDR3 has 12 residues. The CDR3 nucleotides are TGTGCCAGCGGGTCAATGAACACTGAAGCTTTCTTT. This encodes CASGSMNTEAFF.

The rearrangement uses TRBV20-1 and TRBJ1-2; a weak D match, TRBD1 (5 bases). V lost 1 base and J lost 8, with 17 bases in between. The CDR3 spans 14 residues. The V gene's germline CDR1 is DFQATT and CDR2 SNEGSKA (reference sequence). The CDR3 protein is CSARVRGKQEGYTF. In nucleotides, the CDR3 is TGCAGTGCTAGAGTGAGAGGAAAACAGGAAGGCTACACCTTC.

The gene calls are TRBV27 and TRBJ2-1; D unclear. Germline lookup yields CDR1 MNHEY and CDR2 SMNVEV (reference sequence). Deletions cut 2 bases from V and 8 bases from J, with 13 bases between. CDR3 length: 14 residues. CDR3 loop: CASSLKPSGYEQFF. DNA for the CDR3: TGTGCCAGCAGTTTAAAACCTAGTGGCTATGAGCAGTTCTTC.

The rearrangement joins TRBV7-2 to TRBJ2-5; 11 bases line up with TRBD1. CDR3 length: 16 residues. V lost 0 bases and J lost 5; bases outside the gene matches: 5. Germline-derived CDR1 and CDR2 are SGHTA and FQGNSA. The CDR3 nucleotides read TGTGCCAGCAGCTTAGCCGGGACAGGGGGACAGGAGACCCAGTACTTC. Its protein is CASSLAGTGGQETQYF.

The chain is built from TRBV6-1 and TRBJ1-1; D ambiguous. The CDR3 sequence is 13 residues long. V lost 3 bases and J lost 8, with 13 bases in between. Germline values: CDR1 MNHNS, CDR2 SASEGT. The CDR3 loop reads CASSDRPQREAFF. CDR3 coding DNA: TGTGCCAGCAGTGATAGACCGCAGAGGGAAGCTTTCTTT.

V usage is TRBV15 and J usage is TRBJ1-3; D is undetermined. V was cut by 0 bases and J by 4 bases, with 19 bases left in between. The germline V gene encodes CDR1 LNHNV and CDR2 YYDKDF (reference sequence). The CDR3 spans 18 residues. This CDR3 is CATSRERVTLLVGNTIYF. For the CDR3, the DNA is TGTGCCACCAGCAGAGAGCGGGTCACACTTTTGGTCGGAAACACCATATATTTT.

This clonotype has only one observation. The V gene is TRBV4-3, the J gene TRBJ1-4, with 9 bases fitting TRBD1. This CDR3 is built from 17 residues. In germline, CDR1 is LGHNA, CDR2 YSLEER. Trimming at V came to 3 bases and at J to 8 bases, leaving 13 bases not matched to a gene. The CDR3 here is CASSHYYREDRGEKLFF. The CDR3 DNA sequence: TGCGCCAGCAGCCATTACTACCGGGAGGACAGGGGCGAAAAACTGTTTTTT.

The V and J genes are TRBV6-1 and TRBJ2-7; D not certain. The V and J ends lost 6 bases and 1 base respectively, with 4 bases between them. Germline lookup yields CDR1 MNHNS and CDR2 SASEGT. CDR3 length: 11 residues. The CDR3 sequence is CASRPSYEQYF. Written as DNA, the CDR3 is TGTGCCAGCAGGCCTTCCTACGAGCAGTACTTC.

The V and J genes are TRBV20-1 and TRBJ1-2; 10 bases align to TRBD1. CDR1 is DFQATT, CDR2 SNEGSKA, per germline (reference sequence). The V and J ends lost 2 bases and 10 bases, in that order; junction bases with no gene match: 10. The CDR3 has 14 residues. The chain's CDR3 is CSARIYDRGQTYTF. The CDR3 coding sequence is TGCAGTGCTAGAATATACGACAGGGGGCAAACCTACACCTTC.

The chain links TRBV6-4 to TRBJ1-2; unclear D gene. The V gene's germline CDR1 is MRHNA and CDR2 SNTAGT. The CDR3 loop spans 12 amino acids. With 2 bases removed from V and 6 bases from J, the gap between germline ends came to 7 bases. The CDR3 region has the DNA TGTGCCAGCAGTGACAATGGGCATGGCTACACCTTC. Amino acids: CASSDNGHGYTF.

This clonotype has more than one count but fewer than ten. This CDR3 reads CATSVGDRGHTDTQYF. The CDR3 DNA follows: TGTGCCACCAGTGTTGGAGACAGGGGGCATACAGATACGCAGTATTTT. The J gene is TRBJ2-3, the V gene TRBV24-1; 10 bases align to TRBD1. CDR1 is KGHDR and CDR2 is SFDVKD in the germline V gene. The CDR3 runs 16 residues. Trimming took 5 bases from V and 3 from J; bases not matched to a gene: 7.

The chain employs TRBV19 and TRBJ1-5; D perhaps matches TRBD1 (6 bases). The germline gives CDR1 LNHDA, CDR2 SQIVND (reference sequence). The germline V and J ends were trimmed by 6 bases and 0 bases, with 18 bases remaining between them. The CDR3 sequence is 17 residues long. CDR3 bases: TGTGCCAGTAGGGCCCCCGGCGGGGGCAATAGCAATCAGCCCCAGCATTTT. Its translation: CASRAPGGGNSNQPQHF.

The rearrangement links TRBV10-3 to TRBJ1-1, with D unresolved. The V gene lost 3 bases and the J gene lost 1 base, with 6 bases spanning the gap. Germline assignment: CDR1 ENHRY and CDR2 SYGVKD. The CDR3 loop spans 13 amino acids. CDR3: CAISDVKNTEAFF. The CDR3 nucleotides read TGTGCCATCAGTGATGTTAAGAACACTGAAGCTTTCTTT.

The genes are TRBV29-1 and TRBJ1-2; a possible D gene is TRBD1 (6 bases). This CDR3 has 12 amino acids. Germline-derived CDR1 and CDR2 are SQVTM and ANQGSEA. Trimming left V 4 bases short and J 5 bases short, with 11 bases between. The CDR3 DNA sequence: TGCAGCGTTGGACAGGTGGGGTATGGCTACACCTTC. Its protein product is CSVGQVGYGYTF.

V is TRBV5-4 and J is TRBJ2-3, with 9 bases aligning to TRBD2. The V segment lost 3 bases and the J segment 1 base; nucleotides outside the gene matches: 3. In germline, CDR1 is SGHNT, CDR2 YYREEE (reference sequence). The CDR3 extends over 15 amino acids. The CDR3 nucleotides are TGTGCCAGCAGCTGGTCTAGCGGGGGCACAGATACGCAGTATTTT. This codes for CASSWSSGGTDTQYF.

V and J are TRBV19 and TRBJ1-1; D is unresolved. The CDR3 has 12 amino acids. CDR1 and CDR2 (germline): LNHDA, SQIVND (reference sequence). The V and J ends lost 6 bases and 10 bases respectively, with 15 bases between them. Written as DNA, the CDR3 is TGTGCCAGTAGCTCCTTACCGACGGGAGCTTTCTTT. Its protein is CASSSLPTGAFF.

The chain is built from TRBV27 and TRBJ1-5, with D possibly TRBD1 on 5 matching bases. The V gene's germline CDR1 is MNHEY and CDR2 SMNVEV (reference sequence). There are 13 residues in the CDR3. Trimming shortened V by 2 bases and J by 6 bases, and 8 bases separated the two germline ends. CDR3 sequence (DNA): TGTGCCAGCAGTTTACAGGGTCTTCAGCCCCAGCATTTT. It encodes CASSLQGLQPQHF.

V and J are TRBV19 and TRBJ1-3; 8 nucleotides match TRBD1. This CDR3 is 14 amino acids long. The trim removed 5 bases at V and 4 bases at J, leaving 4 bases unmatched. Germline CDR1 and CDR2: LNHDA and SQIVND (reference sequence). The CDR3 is CASSRGQGGNTIYF. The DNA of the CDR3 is TGTGCCAGTAGTCGCGGACAGGGAGGAAACACCATATATTTT. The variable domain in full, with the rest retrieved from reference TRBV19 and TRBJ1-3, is DGGITQSPKYLFRKEGQNVTLSCEQNLNHDAMYWYRQDPGQGLRLIYYSQIVNDFQKGDIAEGYSVSREKKESFPLTVTSAQKNPTAFYLCASSRGQGGNTIYFGEGSWLTVV.

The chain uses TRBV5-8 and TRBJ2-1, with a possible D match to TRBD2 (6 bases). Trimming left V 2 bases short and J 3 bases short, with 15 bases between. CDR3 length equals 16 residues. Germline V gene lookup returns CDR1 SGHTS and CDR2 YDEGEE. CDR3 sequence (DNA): TGTGCCAGCAGCTTACTTTTTCGGGGGTTCTACAATGAGCAGTTCTTC. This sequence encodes CASSLLFRGFYNEQFF.